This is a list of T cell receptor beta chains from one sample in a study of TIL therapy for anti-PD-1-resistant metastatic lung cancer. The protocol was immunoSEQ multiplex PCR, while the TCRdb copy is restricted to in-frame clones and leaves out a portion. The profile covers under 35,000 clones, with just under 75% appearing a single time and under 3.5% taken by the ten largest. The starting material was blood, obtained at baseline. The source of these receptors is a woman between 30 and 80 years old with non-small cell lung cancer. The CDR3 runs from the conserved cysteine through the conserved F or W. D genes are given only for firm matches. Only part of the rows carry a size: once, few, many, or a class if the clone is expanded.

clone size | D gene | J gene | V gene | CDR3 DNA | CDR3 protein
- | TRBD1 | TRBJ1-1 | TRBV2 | TGTGCCAGCAGTTTTACAGGGGACACTGAAGCTTTCTTT | CASSFTGDTEAFF
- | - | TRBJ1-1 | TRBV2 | TGTGCCAGCAGTGAAAACAGGGAATACACTGAAGCTTTCTTT | CASSENREYTEAFF
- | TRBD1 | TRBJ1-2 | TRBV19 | TGTGCCAGTAGTAAGACCGACAGGGTTCATGGCTACACCTTC | CASSKTDRVHGYTF
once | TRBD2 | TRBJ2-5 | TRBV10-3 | TGTGCCATCAGCACTAATAGCGGGACCGCCCAAGAGACCCAGTACTTC | CAISTNSGTAQETQYF
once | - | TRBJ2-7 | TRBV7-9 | TGTGCCAGCCAGCGCGGGACCGCAGGGGAGCAGTACTTC | CASQRGTAGEQYF
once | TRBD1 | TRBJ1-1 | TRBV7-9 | TGTGCCAGCAGACCCAAGGACAGGCTGGGGACTGAAGCTTTCTTT | CASRPKDRLGTEAFF
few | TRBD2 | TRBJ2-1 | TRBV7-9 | TGTGCCAGCAGCCCCCTCGGAGTTAGCGGGGCTATTAGCAATGAGCAGTTCTTC | CASSPLGVSGAISNEQFF
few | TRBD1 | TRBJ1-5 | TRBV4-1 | TGCGCCAGCAGCCATACGACAGGGAAAAGTGGGAACAATCAGCCCCAGCATTTT | CASSHTTGKSGNNQPQHF
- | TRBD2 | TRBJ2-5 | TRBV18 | TGTGCCAGCTCACCCGGCGGGAGTCCAGGGGAGACCCAGTACTTC | CASSPGGSPGETQYF
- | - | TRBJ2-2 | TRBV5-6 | TGTGCCAGCAGCTTGGCCCACAGGGGGGGGACCGGGGAGCTGTTTTTT | CASSLAHRGGTGELFF
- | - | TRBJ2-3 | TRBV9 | TGTGCCAGCAGCGGTCCGGGACTGGGTACGAATACGCAGTATTTT | CASSGPGLGTNTQYF
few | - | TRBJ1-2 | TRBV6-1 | TGTGCCAGCACAAGGGACTATGGCTACACCTTC | CASTRDYGYTF
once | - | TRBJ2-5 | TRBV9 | TGTGCCAGCAGCGTAGGAGGGAACCAAGAGACCCAGTACTTC | CASSVGGNQETQYF
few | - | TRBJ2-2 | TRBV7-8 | TGTGCCAGCAGCTTATCGGGGATCGGGGAGCTGTTTTTT | CASSLSGIGELFF
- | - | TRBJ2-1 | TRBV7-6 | TGTGCCAGCAGCTTAGCATATAGCATTGAGCAGTTCTTC | CASSLAYSIEQFF
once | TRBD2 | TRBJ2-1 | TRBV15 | TGTGCCACCAGCCGACCGGGACTAGGGCTGGGTGAGCAGTTCTTC | CATSRPGLGLGEQFF
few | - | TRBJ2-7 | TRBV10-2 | TGCGCCAGCAGTGAGGGGGGAGTCTACGAGCAGTACTTC | CASSEGGVYEQYF
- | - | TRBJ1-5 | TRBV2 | TGTGCCAGCAGTCCCTCCAACAATCAGCCCCAGCATTTT | CASSPSNNQPQHF
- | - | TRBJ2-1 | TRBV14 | TGTGCCAGCAGCGCCTATAGAGGGGGGGCTAAAGAGCAGTTCTTC | CASSAYRGGAKEQFF
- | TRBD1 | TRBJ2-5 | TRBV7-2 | TGTGCCAGCAGCTTAGTCGACAGGGCACAAGAGACCCAGTACTTC | CASSLVDRAQETQYF
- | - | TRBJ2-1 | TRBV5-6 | TGTGCCAGCAGCTTGGGTAGCCTAAACAATGAGCAGTTCTTC | CASSLGSLNNEQFF
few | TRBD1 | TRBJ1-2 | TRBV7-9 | TGTGCCAGCAGCCGGGACAGGTCCCATGGCTACACCTTC | CASSRDRSHGYTF
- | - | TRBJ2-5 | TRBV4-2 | TGTGCCAGCAGCCAAGACCGCGGGGCTCAAGAGACCCAGTACTTC | CASSQDRGAQETQYF
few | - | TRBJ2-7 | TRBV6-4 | TGTGCCAGCAGCCGGGACGGGATCGACGAGCAGTACTTC | CASSRDGIDEQYF
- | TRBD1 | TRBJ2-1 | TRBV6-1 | TGTGCCAGCAGTGATTTCGGACAGGGGGCAGACGATGAGCAGTTCTTC | CASSDFGQGADDEQFF
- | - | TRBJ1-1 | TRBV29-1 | TGCAGCGTAGGGGGGGCAGGGTATCGCACTGAAGCTTTCTTT | CSVGGAGYRTEAFF
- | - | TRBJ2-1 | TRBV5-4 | TGTGCCAGCAGCTTGGGGGGGCAGCGGGAGCAGTTCTTC | CASSLGGQREQFF
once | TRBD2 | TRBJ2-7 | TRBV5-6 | TGTGCCAGCAGCCCCGAGGGCCTAGCGGGAGGTTACGAGCAGTACTTC | CASSPEGLAGGYEQYF
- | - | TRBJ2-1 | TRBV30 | TGTGCCTGGAGTGTACTTCTTGGGAATGAGCAGTTCTTC | CAWSVLLGNEQFF
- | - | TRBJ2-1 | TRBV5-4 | TGTGCCAGCAGCCCAATGGTAGGGAATGAGCAGTTCTTC | CASSPMVGNEQFF
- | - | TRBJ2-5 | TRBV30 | TGTGCCTGGAGTGTACGACAAAAGCAAGAGACCCAGTACTTC | CAWSVRQKQETQYF
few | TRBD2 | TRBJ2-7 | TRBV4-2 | TGTGCCAGCAGCCTCTGGACTAGCGGACGAACCTACGAGCAGTACTTC | CASSLWTSGRTYEQYF
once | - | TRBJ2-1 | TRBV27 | TGTGCCAGCAGTCGTTTTCTGGAAAGTGAGCAGTTCTTC | CASSRFLESEQFF
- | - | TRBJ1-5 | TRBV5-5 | TGTGCCAGCAGCTTGGCCGGCCAGGGCGGTCAGCCCCAGCATTTT | CASSLAGQGGQPQHF
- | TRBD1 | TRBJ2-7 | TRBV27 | TGTGCCAGCAGTGCCCGGGACAGGGGCATCGACGAGCAGTACTTC | CASSARDRGIDEQYF
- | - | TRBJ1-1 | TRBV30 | TGTGCCTGGAGTGCGTCTGGGAACGCTTTCTTT | CAWSASGNAFF
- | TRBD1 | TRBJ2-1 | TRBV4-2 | TGTGCCAGCAGCCAGGCAGGGGGCCGCGACAATGAGCAGTTCTTC | CASSQAGGRDNEQFF
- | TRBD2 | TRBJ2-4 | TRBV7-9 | TGTGCCAGCAGTCGGACTAGCGACGACATTCAGTACTTC | CASSRTSDDIQYF
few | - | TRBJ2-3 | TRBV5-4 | TGTGCCAGCAGCTCACTAGAGACCACAGATACGCAGTATTTT | CASSSLETTDTQYF